The 25 T cell receptor beta chains below come from one sample, sequenced in a study of blood T cell repertoires in COVID-19. Repertoires were generated with immunoSEQ multiplex PCR, while TCRdb's copy carries only in-frame clones and drops some. The sample carries approximately 400,000 clones, approximately 90% recorded once. The sequenced material came from PBMCs or T cells enriched from blood (not recorded which). The receptors stem from a woman aged 18-35 years who had recovered from COVID-19.

V gene TRBV10-3 combines with J gene TRBJ1-4; the match to TRBD1 covers 7 bases. Germline V gene data show CDR1 as ENHRY and CDR2 as SYGVKD. The CDR3 is 15 residues long. Germline trimming cut 6 bases from V and 8 bases from J; bases unmatched to any gene: 12. The CDR3: CAISKSTGEEEKLFF. The CDR3 DNA sequence: TGTGCCATCAGCAAATCTACAGGGGAGGAAGAAAAACTGTTTTTT.

This chain connects TRBV6-6 to TRBJ1-1; D is ambiguous. CDR1 is MNHNY and CDR2 is SVGAGI in the germline V gene (reference sequence). The ends were cut back, 7 bases at V and 8 bases at J, with 5 bases in the middle. This CDR3 is built from 9 residues. The CDR3 region has the DNA TGTGCCAGCATGTTAGAAGCTTTCTTT. Translating gives CASMLEAFF.

The chain couples TRBV30 to TRBJ2-7, with D perhaps matching TRBD1 (6 bases). The CDR3 consists of 15 residues. The germline V gene has CDR1 GTSNPN and CDR2 SVGIG (reference sequence). V was trimmed by 3 bases and J by 3 bases, leaving 18 bases between them. As DNA, the CDR3 is TGTGCCTGGAGCCCTATGAGACAGGTGAACTACGAGCAGTACTTC. Translated: CAWSPMRQVNYEQYF.

This clone occurred once. The rearrangement joins TRBV30 to TRBJ2-2; 7 nucleotides match TRBD1. V was pared by 3 bases and J by 4 bases, with 5 bases of the junction left unmatched. CDR3 length: 14 residues. CDR1 and CDR2 from the germline V gene are GTSNPN and SVGIG (reference sequence). The CDR3 coding sequence is TGTGCCTGGAGCGAGAGGGGGCTCACCGGGGAGCTGTTTTTT. Translating gives CAWSERGLTGELFF. Using reference TRBV30 and TRBJ2-2 for the parts outside the CDR3, the full variable domain is SQTIHQWPATLVQPVGSPLSLECTVEGTSNPNLYWYRQAAGRGLQLLFYSVGIGQISSEVPQNLSASRPQDRQFILSSKKLLLSDSGFYLCAWSERGLTGELFFGEGSRLTVL.

This rearrangement joins TRBV7-6 to TRBJ2-1; D is unclear. Trimming removed 2 bases at V and 6 bases at J, with 14 bases between. The CDR3 runs 15 residues. Germline V CDR1 and CDR2: SGHVS, FNYEAQ. The CDR3 DNA is TGTGCCAGCAGCTTAATAAATACTAAATCCAATGAGCAGTTCTTC. Translating it yields CASSLINTKSNEQFF. The full variable domain, rest sourced from reference TRBV7-6 and TRBJ2-1, is GAGVSQSPRYKVTKRGQDVALRCDPISGHVSLYWYRQALGQGPEFLTYFNYEAQQDKSGLPNDRFSAERPEGSISTLTIQRTEQRDSAMYRCASSLINTKSNEQFFGPGTRLTVL.

The chain combines TRBV6-6 with TRBJ1-6, with D perhaps matching TRBD1 (6 bases). V lost 6 bases and J lost 10, with 19 bases in between. Per the germline V gene, CDR1 is MNHNY and CDR2 is SVGAGI (reference sequence). This CDR3 comprises 15 residues. CDR3 coding DNA: TGTGCCAGCAGCCCACTCAGCGCAGGGGAGTCACCCCTCCACTTT. This encodes CASSPLSAGESPLHF.

The chain combines TRBV7-6 with TRBJ1-1, with D uncertain. This CDR3 is 14 amino acids long. V shed 3 bases and J shed 0 bases, with 8 bases lying between them. Germline V gives CDR1 SGHVS, CDR2 FNYEAQ. The CDR3 is CASSLGVLNTEAFF. The CDR3 nucleotides read TGTGCCAGCAGCTTGGGAGTTTTGAACACTGAAGCTTTCTTT.

The rearrangement joins TRBV3-1 (or the pseudogene TRBV3-2) to TRBJ2-4; TRBD1 agrees at 8 bases. The CDR3 is 16 amino acids. V lost 4 bases to trimming and J lost 8 bases; unmatched junction nucleotides: 13. Germline CDR1 and CDR2: LGHDT and YNNKEL (reference sequence). For the CDR3, the DNA is TGTGCCAGCAGCCCAGAGGCGGTGATGGACAGGGACATTCAGTACTTC. It encodes CASSPEAVMDRDIQYF.

The V call is TRBV5-6, the J call TRBJ1-1; 9 nucleotides match TRBD1. CDR1 SGHDT and CDR2 YYEEEE come from the germline V gene. The CDR3 covers 16 residues. J lost 0 bases, V lost 0 bases, and 3 bases had no gene match. CDR3 nucleotides: TGTGCCAGCAGCTTGGTAACAGGGGGCCTGAACACTGAAGCTTTCTTT. It yields the protein CASSLVTGGLNTEAFF.

V is TRBV2 and J is TRBJ1-1; possible D gene TRBD1, 6 bases. V dropped 4 bases and J dropped 9 bases, with 21 bases sitting between them. The germline CDR1 and CDR2 sequences are SNHLY and FYNNEI. This CDR3 spans 15 amino acids. The chain's CDR3 is CASSGTWGQLLKAFF. The CDR3 region has the DNA TGTGCCAGCAGTGGAACGTGGGGACAACTATTAAAAGCTTTCTTT.

This chain connects TRBV6-5 to TRBJ2-7, with 7 bases fitting TRBD2. The CDR3 loop spans 14 amino acids. Germline CDR1 MNHEY, CDR2 SVGAGI. The J segment lost 3 bases and the V segment lost 4 bases, leaving 6 bases of the junction unmatched. The DNA of the CDR3 is TGTGCCAGCAGTTCCTACGGGGGGAGCTACGAGCAGTACTTC. Encoded protein: CASSSYGGSYEQYF.

The chain recombines TRBV5-1 with TRBJ1-1; no reliable D call. The length of the CDR3 is 14 residues. The germline gives CDR1 SGHRS, CDR2 YFSETQ. Trimming took 5 bases from V and 1 from J, leaving 12 bases between them. CDR3 protein: CASREGYQNTEAFF. The CDR3 nucleotides read TGCGCCAGCAGAGAGGGATACCAGAACACTGAAGCTTTCTTT.

This clone was recorded a few times. The chain employs TRBV9 and TRBJ2-1, with 8 bases matching TRBD2. J was trimmed by 13 bases and V by 3 bases; bases with no gene match: 12. The CDR3 loop spans 14 amino acids. The germline CDR1 and CDR2 sequences are SGDLS and YYNGEE. CDR3 DNA: TGTGCCAGCAGCGCTCCAGCGGGGGCGAATAGACAGTTCTTC. Its translation: CASSAPAGANRQFF.

As to this clone: Other nucleotide sequences in the sample specify the same CDR3. The chain is built from TRBV6-5 and TRBJ1-5, with TRBD1 as a possible D gene (5 bases). CDR3 length equals 12 residues. Per germline, CDR1 MNHEY and CDR2 SVGAGI. V lost 6 bases and J lost 4, with 7 bases in between. CDR3 protein: CASRSGNQPQHF. DNA for the CDR3: TGTGCCAGCAGATCAGGGAATCAGCCCCAGCATTTT.

The rearrangement joins TRBV29-1 to TRBJ1-1, with no clear D. Trimming pared 0 bases from V and 10 bases from J, leaving 12 bases between. Germline-derived CDR1 and CDR2 are SQVTM and ANQGSEA. This CDR3 is 12 amino acids long. In DNA, the CDR3 is TGCAGCGTTGAAGACGGTAGCGCCTTAGCTTTCTTT. As protein: CSVEDGSALAFF. Combining the CDR3 with reference TRBV29-1 and TRBJ1-1 gives the whole variable domain SAVISQKPSRDICQRGTSLTIQCQVDSQVTMMFWYRQQPGQSLTLIATANQGSEATYESGFVIDKFPISRPNLTFSTLTVSNMSPEDSSIYLCSVEDGSALAFFGQGTRLTVV.

Only one count was recorded for this clone. This chain connects TRBV25-1 to TRBJ2-3, with 9 nucleotides matching TRBD2. This CDR3 contains 15 residues. V trimming: 1 base; J trimming: 6 bases; junction bases outside the gene matches: 5. Per the germline V gene, CDR1 is MGHDK and CDR2 is SYGVNS. CDR3 sequence: CASSEWGGGADTQYF. Written as DNA, the CDR3 is TGTGCCAGCAGTGAATGGGGCGGGGGGGCGGATACGCAGTATTTT.

This clone was picked up one time. This rearrangement joins TRBV9 to TRBJ2-7, with 11 bases identical to TRBD1. Trimming cost V 5 bases and J 3 bases; bases outside gene matches: 10. Germline V CDR1 and CDR2: SGDLS, YYNGEE. The CDR3 sequence is 16 residues long. The CDR3 here is CASSPPPGTGGYEQYF. Here the CDR3 DNA reads TGTGCCAGCAGTCCGCCGCCCGGGACAGGGGGCTACGAGCAGTACTTC. The variable domain in full, completed from reference TRBV9 and TRBJ2-7, reads DSGVTQTPKHLITATGQRVTLRCSPRSGDLSVYWYQQSLDQGLQFLIQYYNGEERAKGNILERFSAQQFPDLHSELNLSSLELGDSALYFCASSPPPGTGGYEQYFGPGTRLTVT.

The chain combines TRBV30 with TRBJ1-4; D remains ambiguous. V lost 2 bases and J 3 bases, leaving 7 bases between the germline ends. The germline V gene encodes CDR1 GTSNPN and CDR2 SVGIG (reference sequence). The CDR3 is 13 residues long. In DNA form, the CDR3 reads TGTGCCTGGAGTCGGTTACCTAATGAAAAACTGTTTTTT. Residues: CAWSRLPNEKLFF.

The V gene is TRBV4-3, the J gene TRBJ1-1; D is unclear. Germline CDR1 LGHNA, CDR2 YSLEER. CDR3 size: 15 residues. V lost 0 bases to trimming and J lost 6 bases, with 14 bases between them. CDR3 loop: CASSQEEDLVAEAFF. CDR3 sequence (DNA): TGCGCCAGCAGCCAAGAGGAGGACCTTGTAGCTGAAGCTTTCTTT.

J is TRBJ2-1 and V is TRBV3-1 (or the pseudogene TRBV3-2); D remains ambiguous. With 0 bases removed from V and 9 bases from J, the gap between germline ends came to 12 bases. CDR3 length equals 14 residues. The germline V gene encodes CDR1 LGHDT and CDR2 YNNKEL (reference sequence). In nucleotides, the CDR3 is TGTGCCAGCAGCCAAGATAGGTTCCCGGGTGAGCAGTTCTTC. Residues: CASSQDRFPGEQFF.

V usage is TRBV10-3 and J usage is TRBJ2-5, with TRBD1 identical over 10 bases. The CDR3 consists of 13 residues. The germline CDR1 and CDR2 sequences are ENHRY and SYGVKD. Trimming removed 6 bases from V and 4 bases from J; junction bases left unmatched: 2. In nucleotides, the CDR3 is TGTGCCATCAGGGGGACAGGGGCAGAGACCCAGTACTTC. Protein: CAIRGTGAETQYF.

This chain links TRBV15 with TRBJ1-1, with TRBD1 as a possible D gene (6 bases). Per the germline V gene, CDR1 is LNHNV and CDR2 is YYDKDF (reference sequence). Trimming took 0 bases from V and 6 from J, leaving 14 bases between them. This CDR3 region has 15 residues. The CDR3 DNA reads TGTGCCACCAGCAGAGATACGGGGGGCTGGGCTGAAGCTTTCTTT. Translated, it gives CATSRDTGGWAEAFF.

The genes are TRBV29-1 and TRBJ2-1, with 7 positions matching TRBD1. V lost 8 bases, J lost 9 bases, and 7 bases stayed unmatched. CDR3 length: 11 residues. Germline values: CDR1 SQVTM, CDR2 ANQGSEA. CDR3 protein: CSYRQGTEQFF. The CDR3 nucleotides are TGCAGCTACCGACAGGGTACTGAGCAGTTCTTC.

V and J are TRBV28 and TRBJ1-2; the D is unclear. The V and J ends lost 1 base and 7 bases respectively, with 16 bases between them. Germline CDR1 reads MDHEN; CDR2 reads SYDVKM. The CDR3 spans 15 residues. CDR3 DNA: TGTGCCAGCAGTTTATTCGGACGATTAGGAGGTGGCTACACCTTC. It specifies CASSLFGRLGGGYTF.

The chain couples TRBV5-1 to TRBJ2-2; 9 bases line up with TRBD2. The CDR3 length is 15 residues. Germline V CDR1 and CDR2: SGHRS, YFSETQ. V was clipped by 0 bases and J by 4 bases; unmatched bases: 1. The CDR3: CASSLASGVTGELFF. The CDR3 coding sequence is TGCGCCAGCAGCTTGGCTAGCGGGGTCACCGGGGAGCTGTTTTTT.